Below are 21 T cell receptor delta chains sequenced from a single sample in a study of γδ T cells in repeated Plasmodium falciparum infection. Gammadelta T cells were flow-sorted from PBMC into Vgamma9/Vdelta2+ and Vdelta2-negative populations for bulk analysis. TCRdb called clones anew from the multiplex PCR reads with CATT. The table includes 55,000 to 70,000 delta-chain clones, over 1.5% detected once. The sample consisted of gamma-delta T cells from blood. Receptor source: a pool of human donors (malaria-infected and uninfected, not separated).

This clone was detected ten times or more. This may arise from a read error, as a much more abundant clone is one base away. This same CDR3 is encoded by further DNA sequences in the sample. V and J are TRDV3 and TRDJ1; 8 positions agree with TRDD3. Germline CDR1 and CDR2: TVYSNPD and GDNSRS (reference sequence). This CDR3 spans 14 amino acids. V trimming: 2 bases; J trimming: 2 bases; junction bases outside the gene matches: 7. The CDR3 DNA is TGTGCCTTTGATGTATTGGGGGATACCGATAAACTCATCTTT. Translating it yields CAFDVLGDTDKLIF.

This clone was picked up a small number of times. A far more abundant clone sits one base away, making this likely a read error. The sample has other DNA sequences that encode this CDR3 too. The J gene is TRDJ1, the V gene TRDV3; 12 bases align to TRDD3. V gave up 2 bases and J gave up 0 bases; unmatched junction bases: 43. The CDR3 is made up of 28 amino acids. CDR1 and CDR2 (germline): TVYSNPD, GDNSRS (reference sequence). The CDR3, as DNA: TGTGCCTTTGGAGGTTCCTCCCCGCTGGGGGATACGGGGAGCGCATGTTTACGGATAGCTACGTACACCGATAAACTCATCTTT. This codes for CAFGGSSPLGDTGSACLRIATYTDKLIF. Filled out from reference TRDV3 and TRDJ1, the complete variable domain reads CDKVTQSSPDQTVASGSEVVLLCTYDTVYSNPDLFWYRIRPDYSFQFVFYGDNSRSEGADFTQGRFSVKHILTQKAFHLVISPVRTEDSATYYCAFGGSSPLGDTGSACLRIATYTDKLIFGKGTRVTVEP.

This clone turned up a few times. The protein held in TCRdb is that of a much larger clone and does not match this DNA's translation at residue 10, likely because of a read error; the protein shown is translated from the DNA. This chain uses TRDV1 with TRDJ1, with 7 bases lining up with TRDD3. The ends lost 4 bases at V and 0 bases at J; junction bases unmatched: 23. The CDR3 is 21 residues long. The V gene's germline CDR1 is TSWWSYY and CDR2 QGS. The CDR3 DNA is TGTGCTCTTGGGGTTTCGCCTACTCTACCTTACTGGGGATTTTACACCGATAAACTCATCTTT. This encodes CALGVSPTLPYWGFYTDKLIF.

Remarks on this clone: A read error is likely here: a far larger clone is one base away. Other DNA sequences in the same sample also yield this CDR3. The rearrangement joins TRDV2 to TRDJ1; 9 nucleotides align to TRDD3. The J gene was missing in TCRdb and was found by matching the end of the DNA to germline. The length of the CDR3 is 20 residues. CDR1 is GEAIGNYY, CDR2 EKD, per germline. The CDR3 DNA reads as TGTGCTTGTGACACCATGCCTAGTATAGGGGATACGCGCGGATTCGATAAACTCATCTTT. This gives the protein CACDTMPSIGDTRGFDKLIF.

Notes on this clone: A far larger clone differs by one base, so this is likely a read error. Other DNA sequences from this sample encode an identical CDR3 as well. The rearrangement uses TRDV1 and TRDJ1; TRDD3 agrees at 9 bases. TCRdb is silent on the J gene; assignment here came from matching the DNA to germline. CDR1 and CDR2 from the germline V gene are TSWWSYY and QGS. J was trimmed by 0 bases and V by 0 bases; bases with no gene match: 38. The CDR3 spans 28 residues. The CDR3 reads CALGELARKGLGGYPLDSGTLYTDKLIF. CDR3 DNA: TGTGCTCTTGGGGAACTTGCCCGAAAAGGGCTCGGGGGATACCCCCTCGATTCCGGTACCCTTTACACCGATAAACTCATCTTT.

The sample holds a few counts of this clone. A far larger clone is just one base off, so this is likely a read error. This sample also contains other DNA sequences that code for the same CDR3. This chain connects TRDV1 to TRDJ1; 12 bases are shared with TRDD3. The J gene, not given by TCRdb, was assigned here from a germline match of the nucleotide sequence. Germline assignment: CDR1 TSWWSYY and CDR2 QGS. This CDR3 contains 24 residues. The CDR3 sequence is CALGELPRSWGRATGGYPTDKLIF. The CDR3 region has the DNA TGTGCTCTTGGGGAGCTTCCTAGGTCTTGGGGCCGAGCTACTGGGGGATACCCCACCGACAAACTCATCTTT.

To note about this clone: The protein given by TCRdb reflects a much larger clone and differs at residue 11 from this DNA's translation, likely from a read error; the protein shown is the DNA's translation. The chain has TRDV3 and TRDJ1; 7 nucleotides agree with TRDD3. Here the J gene was assigned by germline matching of the DNA, as TCRdb has none. J lost 0 bases, V lost 2 bases, and 36 bases had no gene match. Germline V gene lookup returns CDR1 TVYSNPD and CDR2 GDNSRS (reference sequence). This CDR3 has 24 residues. CDR3 amino acids: CAFRKPKYVHFGGYGRTNTDKLIF. CDR3 DNA: TGTGCCTTTCGGAAACCAAAATACGTTCATTTTGGAGGATACGGTAGAACAAACACCGATAAACTCATCTTT.

With respect to this clone: The protein TCRdb lists belongs to a much larger clone and differs from this DNA's translation at residue 10, which points to a read error; the protein shown is made from the DNA. The chain links TRDV1 to TRDJ1, with TRDD3 matching over 9 bases. This CDR3 contains 18 residues. The germline CDR1 and CDR2 sequences are TSWWSYY and QGS. V gave up 0 bases and J gave up 0 bases; unmatched junction bases: 8. CDR3 loop: CALGELKWGISDTDKLIF. The CDR3 DNA sequence: TGTGCTCTTGGGGAACTAAAATGGGGGATATCCGACACCGATAAACTCATCTTT.

This clone was seen a few times. TCRdb has a much larger clone's protein, which differs at residue 6 from the translation of this DNA, likely because of a read error; what is shown is the protein translated from the DNA. The V and J genes are TRDV2 and TRDJ1, with TRDD3 identical over 7 bases. V was clipped by 0 bases and J by 0 bases; unmatched bases: 9. The length of the CDR3 is 17 residues. CDR1 and CDR2 from the germline V gene are GEAIGNYY and EKD. The CDR3 DNA is TGTGCCTGTGACACCGATTTTGGGGGACCGTACACCGATAAACTCATCTTT. Protein product: CACDTDFGGPYTDKLIF.

On this clone: For this DNA, TCRdb reports the protein of a much larger clone, which diverges at residue 5, most likely from a read error; the protein presented here is translated directly from the DNA. The CDR3 spells CALGGRPRYWGMVRYTDKLIF. CDR3 DNA sequence: TGTGCTCTTGGGGGACGTCCGAGGTACTGGGGAATGGTTCGGTACACCGATAAGCTCATCTTT. For the V gene the call is TRDV1; the J gene has no call; the table calls TRDD3, which could not be checked here. The CDR3 is 21 residues long. Germline V CDR1 and CDR2: TSWWSYY, QGS.

Many counts were recorded for this clone. The chain recombines TRDV1 with TRDJ1, with 8 bases that match TRDD3. This CDR3 spans 22 amino acids. The germline gives CDR1 TSWWSYY, CDR2 QGS. Trimming at V came to 3 bases and at J to 3 bases, leaving 27 bases not matched to a gene. The CDR3 nucleotides read TGTGCTCTTGGGGAGTTCCTGGAGGCCGTACTGGGGGTTGCCCGGGCCCCCGATAAACTCATCTTT. Translating gives CALGEFLEAVLGVARAPDKLIF.

As to this clone: TCRdb shows a much larger clone's protein in place of this DNA's translation, and the two differ at residue 17, likely through a read error; the protein shown is translated from the DNA. In nucleotides, the CDR3 is TGTGCTCTTGGGGAACCAGCTAACGTCCTCCACATACTGGGTCCCGATATACTCATCTTT. This encodes CALGEPANVLHILGPDILIF. V gene TRDV1 combines with J gene TRDJ1; D perhaps matches TRDD3 (6 bases). CDR3 length: 20 amino acids. Per the germline V gene, CDR1 is TSWWSYY and CDR2 is QGS.

For this clone: This DNA's translation differs at residue 10 from TCRdb's protein, which comes from a much larger clone; a read error is likely, and the protein shown is translated from the DNA. The chain uses TRDV1 and TRDJ1, with D tentatively TRDD3 (6 bases). The CDR3 is made up of 16 amino acids. V dropped 1 base and J dropped 4 bases, with 16 bases sitting between them. Germline assignment: CDR1 TSWWSYY and CDR2 QGS. The CDR3 DNA is TGTGCTCTTGGGGAACGCTTGGGGGTCCGCGGCGATAAACTCATCTTT. Protein sequence: CALGERLGVRGDKLIF.

As for this clone: A read error is possible here, since a much larger clone lies one base away. Additional DNA sequences in this sample encode the identical CDR3. The V call is TRDV1, the J call TRDJ1; perhaps TRDD2 as D (9 bases). CDR1 and CDR2 from the germline V gene are TSWWSYY and QGS. There are 23 residues in the CDR3. The CDR3 bases are TGTGCTCTTGGGGAATCGGCCTTCCTACGTCCCCTACTGGGGATACCTTACACCGATAAGCTCATCTTT. Protein sequence: CALGESAFLRPLLGIPYTDKLIF.

This clone is medium-sized (0.01 to 0.1%) in the sample. The identical CDR3 is also encoded by other nucleotide sequences in the sample. This sequence joins TRDV1 and TRDJ1; D is undetermined. V was cut by 2 bases and J by 4 bases, with 32 bases left in between. The CDR3 has 21 residues. The germline CDR1 and CDR2 sequences are TSWWSYY and QGS. The CDR3 region is CALGEATFRGVWRGQSDKLIF. In nucleotides, the CDR3 is TGTGCTCTTGGGGAAGCTACGTTTAGAGGGGTTTGGAGGGGCCAAAGCGATAAACTCATCTTT.

This clone turned up a few times. It differs at one base from a far larger clone, so likely a read error. The identical CDR3 is also encoded by other nucleotide sequences in the sample. The V gene is TRDV1, the J gene TRDJ1, with TRDD3 matching 13 bases. The CDR3 is made up of 20 amino acids. The germline V gene encodes CDR1 TSWWSYY and CDR2 QGS. The CDR3 nucleotides are TGTGCTCTGGGGGAACTAGGTCTCTTTACTGGGGGATACGACACCGATAAACTCATCTTT. Translated: CALGELGLFTGGYDTDKLIF.

A remark on this clone: The protein TCRdb lists belongs to a much larger clone and differs from this DNA's translation at residue 24, which points to a read error; the protein shown is made from the DNA. The chain employs TRDV1 and TRDJ1; 9 bases fit TRDD3. This CDR3 spans 25 amino acids. Germline loops: CDR1 TSWWSYY, CDR2 QGS. CDR3: CALGHPFPFFPPHLVGDKYTDKLTF. DNA for the CDR3: TGTGCTCTTGGGCATCCTTTTCCCTTTTTTCCTCCCCATTTGGTGGGGGATAAATACACCGATAAACTCACCTTT.

This clone was found a few times. The amino acid sequence in TCRdb belongs to a much larger clone and departs from this DNA's translation at residue 7, likely a sequencing read error; the sequence shown is translated from the DNA. This chain connects TRDV1 to TRDJ1; TRDD3 agrees at 11 bases. V shed 0 bases and J 4 bases; nucleotides not matched to a gene: 13. CDR3 length: 19 amino acids. Germline V CDR1 and CDR2: TSWWSYY, QGS. DNA for the CDR3: TGTGCTCTTGGGGAACTTCTTCACAACTGGGGGATATGCAACGATAAACTCATCTTT. Protein sequence: CALGELLHNWGICNDKLIF.

This clone occurred a few times. A single base is all that separates this from a far larger clone, so a read error is likely. The identical CDR3 is also encoded by other nucleotide sequences in the sample. The chain links TRDV1 to TRDJ1, with 9 bases aligning to TRDD3. CDR1 and CDR2 (germline): TSWWSYY, QGS. This CDR3 is 20 amino acids long. CDR3 region: CALGEFPSTGGPTYTDKLIF. The CDR3 coding sequence is TGTGCTCTTGGGGAGTTTCCCAGTACTGGGGGACCGACGTACACCGACAAACTCATCTTT.

This clone was seen repeatedly, ten times or more. The protein held in TCRdb is that of a much larger clone and does not match this DNA's translation at residue 3, likely because of a read error; the protein shown is translated from the DNA. The rearrangement joins TRDV1 to TRDJ1; weak D call: TRDD3 (6 bases). TCRdb supplies no J gene; here it was assigned by aligning the nucleotide sequence to germline. The germline V gene encodes CDR1 TSWWSYY and CDR2 QGS. The CDR3 runs 19 residues. The CDR3 DNA follows: TGTGCTCCTGGGGAGCCGCCGGGGGTTATCCCCCAGTACGCCGATAAACTCATCTTT. Its protein product is CAPGEPPGVIPQYADKLIF.

In this sample, this clone turned up many times. This chain uses TRDV1 with TRDJ1, with 8 bases that match TRDD3. TCRdb offers no J gene call, so here the DNA was matched to germline to obtain one. Germline trimming cut 3 bases from V and 0 bases from J; bases unmatched to any gene: 18. The CDR3 contains 20 residues. CDR1 is TSWWSYY, CDR2 QGS, per germline. CDR3 DNA sequence: TGTGCTCTTGGGGAGCCCCTTCCCTACTGGGGGCTCCCGTACACCGATAAACTCATCTTT. Translation gives CALGEPLPYWGLPYTDKLIF.